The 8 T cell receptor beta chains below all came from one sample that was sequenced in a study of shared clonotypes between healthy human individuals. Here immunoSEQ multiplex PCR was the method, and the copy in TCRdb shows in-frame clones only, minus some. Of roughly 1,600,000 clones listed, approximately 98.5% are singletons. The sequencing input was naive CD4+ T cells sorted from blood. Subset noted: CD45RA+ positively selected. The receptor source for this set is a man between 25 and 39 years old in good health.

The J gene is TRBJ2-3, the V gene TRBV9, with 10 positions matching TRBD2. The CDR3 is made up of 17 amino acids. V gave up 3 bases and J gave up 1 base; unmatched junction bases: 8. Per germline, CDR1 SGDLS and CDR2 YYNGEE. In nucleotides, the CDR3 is TGTGCCAGCAGCGAGCTACCTCTAGCGGGAGGCACAGATACGCAGTATTTT. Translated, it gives CASSELPLAGGTDTQYF.

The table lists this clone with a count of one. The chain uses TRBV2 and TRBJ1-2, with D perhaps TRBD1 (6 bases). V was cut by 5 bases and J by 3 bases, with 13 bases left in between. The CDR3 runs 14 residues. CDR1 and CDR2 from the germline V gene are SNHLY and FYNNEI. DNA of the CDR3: TGTGCCAGCAGTAATACAGGGACCTACTATGGCTACACCTTC. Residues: CASSNTGTYYGYTF.

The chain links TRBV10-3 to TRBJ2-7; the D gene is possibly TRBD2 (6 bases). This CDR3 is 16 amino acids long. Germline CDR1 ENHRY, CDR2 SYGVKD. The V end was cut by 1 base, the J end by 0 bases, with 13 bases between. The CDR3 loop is CAISEYMEGSSYEQYF. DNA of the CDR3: TGTGCCATCAGTGAGTACATGGAGGGAAGCTCCTACGAGCAGTACTTC.

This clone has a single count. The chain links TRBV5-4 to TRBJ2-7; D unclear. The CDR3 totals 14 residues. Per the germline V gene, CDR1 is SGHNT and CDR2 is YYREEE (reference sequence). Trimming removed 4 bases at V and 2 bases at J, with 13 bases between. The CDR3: CASSPGGRPYEQYF. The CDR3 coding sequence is TGTGCCAGCAGCCCTGGCGGCAGGCCCTACGAGCAGTACTTC. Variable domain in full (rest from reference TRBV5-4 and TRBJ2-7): ETGVTQSPTHLIKTRGQQVTLRCSSQSGHNTVSWYQQALGQGPQFIFQYYREEENGRGNFPPRFSGLQFPNYSSELNVNALELDDSALYLCASSPGGRPYEQYFGPGTRLTVT.

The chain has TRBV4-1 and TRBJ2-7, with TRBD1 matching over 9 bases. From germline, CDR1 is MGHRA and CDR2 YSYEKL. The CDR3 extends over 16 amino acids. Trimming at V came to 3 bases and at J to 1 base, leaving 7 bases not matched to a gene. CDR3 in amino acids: CASSQIPGQGSYEQYF. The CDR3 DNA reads TGCGCCAGCAGCCAGATCCCGGGACAGGGATCCTACGAGCAGTACTTC.

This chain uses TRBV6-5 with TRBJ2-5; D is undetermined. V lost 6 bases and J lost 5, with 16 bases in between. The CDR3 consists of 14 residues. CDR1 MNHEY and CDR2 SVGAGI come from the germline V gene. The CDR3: CASRVFSSAETQYF. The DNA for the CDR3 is TGTGCCAGCAGGGTATTTTCGTCTGCGGAGACCCAGTACTTC.

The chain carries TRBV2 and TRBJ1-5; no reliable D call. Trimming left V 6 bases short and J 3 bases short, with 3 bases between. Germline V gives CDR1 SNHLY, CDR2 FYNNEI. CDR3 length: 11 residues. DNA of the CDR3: TGTGCCAGCAGGGCCAATCAGCCCCAGCATTTT. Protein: CASRANQPQHF.

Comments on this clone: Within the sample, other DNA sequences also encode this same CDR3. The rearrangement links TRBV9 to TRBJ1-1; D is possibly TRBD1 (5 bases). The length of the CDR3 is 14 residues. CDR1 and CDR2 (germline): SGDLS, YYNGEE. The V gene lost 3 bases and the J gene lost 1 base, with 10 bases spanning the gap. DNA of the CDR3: TGTGCCAGCAGCGCCACGGGGGGGAACACTGAAGCTTTCTTT. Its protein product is CASSATGGNTEAFF.